The source of this TCR beta chain is a study of T cell clonality in common variable immunodeficiency. This clone showed up many times. Its antigen is not identified. The read ends 3 residues shy of where the CDR3 ends; the end is completed using the germline J gene. The data were produced by immunoSEQ multiplex PCR, yet TCRdb's version contains in-frame clones alone and is incomplete. The sample has under 45,000 clones, none seen only once. The CDR3 has 16 amino acids. V was clipped by 5 bases and J by 6 bases; unmatched bases: 10. The germline CDR1 and CDR2 sequences are SGHNT and YYREEE (reference sequence). Overall study findings and caveats: Common variable immunodeficiency TCR beta sequences reportedly had fewer deletions and N-nucleotide insertions. Compared with controls, CVID subjects had fewer shared TCRbeta clones.

Sequencing input: peripheral blood mononuclear cells. The sequence came from a person aged 18-70 years in good health. The chain links TRBV5-4 to TRBJ2-3, with 12 bases lining up with TRBD2. The CDR3 loop reads CASSRATSGSADTQYF. The sequenced CDR3 bases are TGTGCCAGCAGTCGGGCGACTAGCGGGAGTGCGGATACG.